The text below deals with one T cell receptor (beta chain). Its antigen is not known. This record belongs to a study of a mutant IDH1 vaccine in newly diagnosed glioma. Study-level background: The study started vaccination 4-6 weeks after radiotherapy alone, or with temozolomide cycles.

Time point meaning: week 47, end of study. Each vaccine dose was 300 ug of mutant IDH1 20-mer peptide, with topical imiquimod. The protocol was immunoSEQ multiplex PCR, while the TCRdb copy is restricted to in-frame clones and leaves out a portion. The sample yields fewer than 25,000 clones, less than 90% seen once. The sample here was PBMCs, taken from a glioma patient whose treatment included an IDH1 peptide vaccine. The sequence derives from a man in his forties with glioma.

The CDR3: CASSLGLAGDEQFF. The CDR3 coding sequence is TGTGCCAGTAGTCTCGGACTAGCGGGAGATGAGCAGTTCTTC. The chain is built from TRBV19 and TRBJ2-1; 13 bases map to TRBD2. CDR1 is LNHDA, CDR2 SQIVND, per germline (reference sequence). This CDR3 is built from 14 residues. The junction had 3 bases not matched to a gene; V was cut back by 5 bases and J by 8 bases.